This paragraph covers one TCR beta chain sequence. Its target antigen remains unknown. No quality values exist for individual bases; no much larger clone is one base distant. The CDR3 sequence holds 13 residues, the cysteine and phenylalanine included. The entry retains the CDR3 DNA only, 39 bases that are in frame from base 1. The trim is 1 base for V and 4 bases for J, with a gap of 5 bases between the germline ends. As encoded in the germline V gene (reference sequence), CDR1 is LGHDT while CDR2 is YNNKEL. The data were taken from a study of control samples from healthy donors and cancer patients (dated by TCRdb to the early 2020s). Library preparation used the immunoSEQ multiplex PCR assay. Sourced from immuneACCESS, this table was stored by TCRdb with only in-frame sequences that have V and J called. A share of the clones is absent; for the studies checked, an unresolved V gene accounts for under half, and the remainder has no known explanation. Present in this sample are 140,000 to 150,000 clones, 75% to 95% of which were seen just once. In total, the top ten clones hold approximately 3.4% of the sample.

What was sequenced was blood. Recombination linked TRBV3-1 (or the pseudogene TRBV3-2) to TRBJ1-5, with no confidently assigned D gene. This receptor was obtained from a man aged 25-45 years in good health. The sequenced DNA is TGTGCCAGCAGCCAAGTGGGTAATCAGCCCCAGCATTTT. This codes for CASSQVGNQPQHF.